Listed below are T cell receptor beta chains from one sample, sequenced in a study of blood T cell repertoires in COVID-19. Profiling relied on immunoSEQ multiplex PCR, and the TCRdb table lists in-frame clones only, not all of them. The sample shows hundreds of thousands of clones, nearly 90% of them seen only once. Sequenced: peripheral blood. The receptors were gathered from a man aged 18-30 years with active or convalescent COVID-19. The CDR3 runs from the conserved cysteine through the conserved F or W. The D gene is left open where the match is weak. Clone size is shown for a subset of rows, as once, few, many or a class of expanded clone.

J	D	size	V	DNA	CDR3
TRBJ2-7	-	-	TRBV4-1	TGCGCCAGCAGCCAGTGGGGCAGCTACGAGCAGTACTTC	CASSQWGSYEQYF
TRBJ1-2	-	-	TRBV3-1/TRBV3-2	TGTGCCAGCAGCCAATCGCCGGAGGGCTACACCTTC	CASSQSPEGYTF
TRBJ2-4	TRBD2	-	TRBV18	TGTGCCAGCTCACCGAAACCCGGTAGCGGGGCCATCAAAAACATTCAGTACTTC	CASSPKPGSGAIKNIQYF
TRBJ1-2	TRBD1	-	TRBV7-8	TGTGCCAGCAGCTTAGTAGGGCAGGGGGCGCAGGACTATGGCTACACCTTC	CASSLVGQGAQDYGYTF
TRBJ2-2	-	-	TRBV6-5	TGTGCCAGTCAGGGGCTCGCGAACACCGGGGAGCTGTTTTTT	CASQGLANTGELFF
TRBJ1-5	-	-	TRBV7-8	TGTGCCAGCAGCTTAGTCGGCAGGGGATTGAGTCAGCCCCAGCATTTT	CASSLVGRGLSQPQHF
TRBJ2-4	-	-	TRBV12-3/TRBV12-4	TGTGCCAGCAGTTTAAGGGGTGACATTCAGTACTTC	CASSLRGDIQYF
TRBJ2-7	-	-	TRBV9	TGTGCCAGCAGCGTAGTAGGGGGCGAGCAGTACTTC	CASSVVGGEQYF
TRBJ2-6	-	-	TRBV5-1	TGCGCCAGCAGCTTAGGCCAACCTAGCTCTGGGGCCAACGTCCTGACTTTC	CASSLGQPSSGANVLTF
TRBJ2-2	TRBD2	-	TRBV7-6	TGTGCCAGCAGCTCTGGACTAGTTTCGGACACCGGGGAGCTGTTTTTT	CASSSGLVSDTGELFF
TRBJ1-1	-	-	TRBV7-9	TGTGCCAGCAGCTTCTTTTTTTTCGTAGCTTTCTTT	CASSFFFFVAFF
TRBJ2-3	TRBD1	-	TRBV13	TGTGCCAGCAGCTTAGTCGGGACAGGTTCAGATACGCAGTATTTT	CASSLVGTGSDTQYF
TRBJ1-2	TRBD1	-	TRBV12-3/TRBV12-4	TGTGCCAGCAGTAAGACAGGGGATTCGGGCTACACCTTC	CASSKTGDSGYTF
TRBJ2-2	-	once	TRBV15	TGTGCCACCAGCAGATTCGACAGTCTCACCGGGGAGCTGTTTTTT	CATSRFDSLTGELFF
TRBJ1-6	TRBD1	-	TRBV10-1	TGCGCCAGCAGTGAGTCGTCAGGACAGGGGATTAAAAGAAATTCACCCCTCCACTTT	CASSESSGQGIKRNSPLHF
TRBJ1-2	-	-	TRBV7-9	TGTGCCAGCAGCTTACCACAGGGATACGGCTACACCTTC	CASSLPQGYGYTF
TRBJ1-1	TRBD1	-	TRBV27	TGTGCCAGCAGTTTCCTTCGGACAGGGATCTACACTGAAGCTTTCTTT	CASSFLRTGIYTEAFF
TRBJ1-2	TRBD1	-	TRBV6-2/TRBV6-3	TGTGCCAGCAGTTCGGGACAGGGGTATGGCTACACCTTC	CASSSGQGYGYTF
TRBJ1-1	-	-	TRBV7-9	TGTGCCAGCGCCTCCATCGGGGGCACTGAAGCTTTCTTT	CASASIGGTEAFF
TRBJ1-1	TRBD1	-	TRBV29-1	TGCAGCGGGGACAGGGATGAAGCTTTCTTT	CSGDRDEAFF
TRBJ2-1	-	once	TRBV19	TGTGCCAGTAGTATAGATTGGACCCAGGGGATGTCCTACAATGAGCAGTTCTTC	CASSIDWTQGMSYNEQFF
TRBJ1-4	-	-	TRBV7-8	TGTGCCAGCAGCCCCGGCGGAAATGAAAAACTGTTTTTT	CASSPGGNEKLFF
TRBJ2-3	TRBD2	many	TRBV9	TGTGCCAGCAGCGTAGTAGCGGGGGGCCTCACAGATACGCAGTATTTT	CASSVVAGGLTDTQYF
TRBJ1-2	-	-	TRBV6-5	TGTGCCAGCAGTCTGACTTTGGACAGCTTGTATGGCTACACCTTC	CASSLTLDSLYGYTF
TRBJ1-4	TRBD1	-	TRBV5-5	TGTGCCAGCAGCACGTACAGGGGGCGAGCTGAAAAACTGTTTTTT	CASSTYRGRAEKLFF
TRBJ2-7	-	-	TRBV6-5	TGTGCTTCGACGGGTGCTAGCGCGTTCGAGCAGTACTTC	CASTGASAFEQYF
TRBJ2-3	TRBD1	-	TRBV19	TGTGCCAGTAGTACGGGGACAGGGTACACAGATACGCAGTATTTT	CASSTGTGYTDTQYF
TRBJ2-7	-	-	TRBV5-1	TGCGCCAGCAGGAGTTCCTACGAGCAGTACTTC	CASRSSYEQYF
TRBJ1-3	-	few	TRBV21-1	TGTGCCAGCAGCAAGTGCGGCGGGGGCAGTGGAAACACCATATATTTT	CASSKCGGGSGNTIYF
TRBJ1-1	-	-	TRBV2	TGTGCCAGCAGTGAACAAACGTACTATGAAGCTTTCTTT	CASSEQTYYEAFF
TRBJ2-7	TRBD2	-	TRBV9	TGTGCCAGCAGCCCCCGCGGGGGGTCCTACGAGCAGTACTTC	CASSPRGGSYEQYF
TRBJ1-2	TRBD1	-	TRBV4-1	TGCGCCAGCAGCCAAAGGACAGGGGGCGCGGTGGACTATGGCTACACCTTC	CASSQRTGGAVDYGYTF
TRBJ1-6	-	-	TRBV10-2	TGCGCCGCAAGCGATCGGGGGGCGCTTAATTCACCCCTCCACTTT	CAASDRGALNSPLHF
TRBJ1-4	-	-	TRBV7-2	TGTGCCAGCAGCTTAGAAGAGGCTGGTAATGAAAAACTGTTTTTT	CASSLEEAGNEKLFF
TRBJ1-2	-	few	TRBV27	TGTGCCAGCAGTTTACAGGTTAACTATGGCTACACCTTC	CASSLQVNYGYTF
TRBJ2-3	-	-	TRBV6-1	TGTGCCAGCAGTGAATTGCTAAGCACAGATACGCAGTATTTT	CASSELLSTDTQYF
TRBJ2-2	-	-	TRBV29-1	TGCAGCGTTGATCAACCAGACACCGGGGAGCTGTTTTTT	CSVDQPDTGELFF
TRBJ1-2	TRBD1	-	TRBV2	TGTGCCAGCAGTGAACAGGGGGCGCGTGGCTACACCTTC	CASSEQGARGYTF
TRBJ2-5	-	-	TRBV18	TGTGCCAGCTCTCAAACTAGGGGGAATCCAGAGACCCAGTACTTC	CASSQTRGNPETQYF
TRBJ2-5	-	-	TRBV27	TGTGCCAGCAGCCTCACAGGGTATGAGACCCAGTACTTC	CASSLTGYETQYF
TRBJ2-1	-	-	TRBV3-1/TRBV3-2	TGTGCCAGCAGTAACCTAACCGAATCTTCCTACAATGAGCAGTTCTTC	CASSNLTESSYNEQFF
TRBJ1-4	TRBD1	-	TRBV6-2/TRBV6-3	TGTGCCAGCAGTTCCGGACAGGCAAATGAAAAACTGTTTTTT	CASSSGQANEKLFF
TRBJ1-4	-	once	TRBV7-9	TGTGCCAGCAGCTTAGGTCAGGGACTTAATGAAAAACTGTTTTTT	CASSLGQGLNEKLFF
TRBJ1-1	TRBD1	-	TRBV5-1	TGCGCCAGCAGCTTGGAGGGACAGCAAGCTTTCTTT	CASSLEGQQAFF